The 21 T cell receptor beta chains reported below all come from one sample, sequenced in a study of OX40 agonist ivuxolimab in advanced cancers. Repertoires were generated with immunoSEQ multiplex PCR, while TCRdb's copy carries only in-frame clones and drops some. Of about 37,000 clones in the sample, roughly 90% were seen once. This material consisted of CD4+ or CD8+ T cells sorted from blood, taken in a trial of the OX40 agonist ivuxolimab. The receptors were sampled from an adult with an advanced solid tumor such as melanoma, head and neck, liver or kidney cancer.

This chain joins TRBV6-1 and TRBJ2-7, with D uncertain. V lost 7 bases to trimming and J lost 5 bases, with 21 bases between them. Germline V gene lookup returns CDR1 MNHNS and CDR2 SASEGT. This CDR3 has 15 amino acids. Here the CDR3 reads CASTPSPGHRDEQYF. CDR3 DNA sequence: TGTGCCAGCACCCCATCTCCAGGTCATAGGGACGAGCAGTACTTC.

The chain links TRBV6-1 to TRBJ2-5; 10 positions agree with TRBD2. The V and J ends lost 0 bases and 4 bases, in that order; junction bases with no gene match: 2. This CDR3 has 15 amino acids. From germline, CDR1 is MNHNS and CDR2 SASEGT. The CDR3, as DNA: TGTGCCAGCAGTGAAGCGCCTAGCGGGGGAGAGACCCAGTACTTC. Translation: CASSEAPSGGETQYF.

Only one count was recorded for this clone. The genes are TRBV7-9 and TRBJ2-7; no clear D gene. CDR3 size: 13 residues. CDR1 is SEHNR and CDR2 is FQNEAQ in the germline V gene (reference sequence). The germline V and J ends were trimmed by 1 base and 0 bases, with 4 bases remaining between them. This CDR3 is CASSLGFSYEQYF. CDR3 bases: TGTGCCAGCAGCTTAGGGTTCTCCTACGAGCAGTACTTC.

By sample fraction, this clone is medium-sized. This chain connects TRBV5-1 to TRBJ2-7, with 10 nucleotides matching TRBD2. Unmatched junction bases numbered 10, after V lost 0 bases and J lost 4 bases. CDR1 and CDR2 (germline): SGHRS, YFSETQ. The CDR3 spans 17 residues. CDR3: CASSLDLRTSGAYEQYF. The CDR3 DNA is TGCGCCAGCAGCTTGGATCTTCGAACTAGCGGGGCTTACGAGCAGTACTTC.

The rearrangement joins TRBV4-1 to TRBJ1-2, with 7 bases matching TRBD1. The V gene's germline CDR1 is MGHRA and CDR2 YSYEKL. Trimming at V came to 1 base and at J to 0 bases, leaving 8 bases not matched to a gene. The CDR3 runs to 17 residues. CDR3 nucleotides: TGCGCCAGCAGCCAAGTGGGCGGGGACAGCCCTAACTATGGCTACACCTTC. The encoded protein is CASSQVGGDSPNYGYTF.

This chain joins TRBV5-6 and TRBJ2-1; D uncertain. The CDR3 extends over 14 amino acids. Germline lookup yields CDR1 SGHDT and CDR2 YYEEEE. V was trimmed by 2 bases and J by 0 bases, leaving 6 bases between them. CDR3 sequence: CASSFEFSYNEQFF. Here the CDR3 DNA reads TGTGCCAGCAGCTTTGAGTTCTCCTACAATGAGCAGTTCTTC. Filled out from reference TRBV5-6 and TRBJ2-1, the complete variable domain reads DAGVTQSPTHLIKTRGQQVTLRCSPKSGHDTVSWYQQALGQGPQFIFQYYEEEERQRGNFPDRFSGHQFPNYSSELNVNALLLGDSALYLCASSFEFSYNEQFFGPGTRLTVL.

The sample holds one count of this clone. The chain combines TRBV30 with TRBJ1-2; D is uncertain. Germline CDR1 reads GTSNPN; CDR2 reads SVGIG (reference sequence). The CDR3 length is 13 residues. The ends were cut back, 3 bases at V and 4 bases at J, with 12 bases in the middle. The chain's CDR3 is CAWREGSGYGYTF. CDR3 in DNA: TGTGCCTGGAGAGAGGGATCTGGCTATGGCTACACCTTC.

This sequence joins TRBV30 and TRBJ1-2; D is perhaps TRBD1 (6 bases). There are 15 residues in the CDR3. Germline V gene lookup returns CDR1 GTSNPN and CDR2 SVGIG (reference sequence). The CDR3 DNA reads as TGTGCTGGGGACCGACGGGACACCTCAATCCATGGCTACACCTTC. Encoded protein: CAGDRRDTSIHGYTF.

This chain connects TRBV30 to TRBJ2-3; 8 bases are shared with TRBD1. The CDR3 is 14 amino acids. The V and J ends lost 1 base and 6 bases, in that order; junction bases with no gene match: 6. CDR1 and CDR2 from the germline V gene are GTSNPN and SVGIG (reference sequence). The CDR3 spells CAWSAGRGLDTQYF. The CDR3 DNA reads TGTGCCTGGAGTGCGGGCAGGGGGCTGGATACGCAGTATTTT.

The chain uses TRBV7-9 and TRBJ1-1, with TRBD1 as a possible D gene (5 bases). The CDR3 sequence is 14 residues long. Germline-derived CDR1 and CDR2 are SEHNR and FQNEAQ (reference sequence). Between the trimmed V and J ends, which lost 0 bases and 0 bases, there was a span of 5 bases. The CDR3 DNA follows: TGTGCCAGCAGCTTAGCAGGGGTGAACACTGAAGCTTTCTTT. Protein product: CASSLAGVNTEAFF.

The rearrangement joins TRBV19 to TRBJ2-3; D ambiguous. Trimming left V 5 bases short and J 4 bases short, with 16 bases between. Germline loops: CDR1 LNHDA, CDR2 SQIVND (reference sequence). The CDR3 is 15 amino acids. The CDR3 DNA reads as TGTGCCAGTAGTCTTAGATGGGAATTCGCAGATACGCAGTATTTT. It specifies CASSLRWEFADTQYF.

CDR3 amino acids: CASSLGVQTYEQYF. CDR3 sequence (DNA): TGCGCCAGCAGCTTGGGCGTACAGACCTACGAGCAGTACTTC. The V call is TRBV5-1, the J call TRBJ2-7; no clear D gene. The V end was cut by 0 bases, the J end by 2 bases, with 9 bases between. The CDR3 loop spans 14 amino acids. Germline CDR1 SGHRS, CDR2 YFSETQ.

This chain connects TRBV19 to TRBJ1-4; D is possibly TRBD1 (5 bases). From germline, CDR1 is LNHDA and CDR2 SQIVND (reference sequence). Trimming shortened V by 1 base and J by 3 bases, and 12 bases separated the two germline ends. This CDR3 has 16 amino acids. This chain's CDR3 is CASSIGQMGANEKLFF. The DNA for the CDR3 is TGTGCCAGTAGTATAGGCCAGATGGGGGCTAATGAAAAACTGTTTTTT.

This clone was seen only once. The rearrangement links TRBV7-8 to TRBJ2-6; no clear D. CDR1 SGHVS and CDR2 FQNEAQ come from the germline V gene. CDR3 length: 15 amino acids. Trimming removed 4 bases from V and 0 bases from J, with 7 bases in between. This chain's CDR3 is CASSSSASGANVLTF. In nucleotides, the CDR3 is TGTGCCAGCAGCTCCTCCGCCTCTGGGGCCAACGTCCTGACTTTC.

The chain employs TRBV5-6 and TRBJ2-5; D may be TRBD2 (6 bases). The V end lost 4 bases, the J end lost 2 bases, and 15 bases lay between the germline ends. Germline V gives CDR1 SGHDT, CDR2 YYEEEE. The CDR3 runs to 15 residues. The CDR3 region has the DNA TGTGCCAGCAGCCACGACGGGGCGGGACAAGAGACCCAGTACTTC. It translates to CASSHDGAGQETQYF.

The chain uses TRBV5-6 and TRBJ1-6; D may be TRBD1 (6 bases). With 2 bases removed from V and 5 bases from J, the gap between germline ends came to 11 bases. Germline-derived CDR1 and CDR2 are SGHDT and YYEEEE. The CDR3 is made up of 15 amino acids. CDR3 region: CASSLRQGNNSPLHF. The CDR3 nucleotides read TGTGCCAGCAGCTTAAGGCAGGGGAATAATTCACCCCTCCACTTT.

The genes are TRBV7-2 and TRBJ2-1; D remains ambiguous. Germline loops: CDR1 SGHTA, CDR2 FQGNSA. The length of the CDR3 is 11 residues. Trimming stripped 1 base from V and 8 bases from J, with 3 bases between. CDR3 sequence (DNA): TGTGCCAGCAGCTTAGGTCATGAGCAGTTCTTC. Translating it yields CASSLGHEQFF.

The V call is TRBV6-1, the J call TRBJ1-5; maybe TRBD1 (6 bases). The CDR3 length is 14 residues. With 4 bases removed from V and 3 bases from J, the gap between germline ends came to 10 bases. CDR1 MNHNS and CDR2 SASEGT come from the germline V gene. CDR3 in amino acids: CASSGGPDNQPQHF. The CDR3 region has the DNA TGTGCCAGCAGTGGGGGGCCCGACAATCAGCCCCAGCATTTT.

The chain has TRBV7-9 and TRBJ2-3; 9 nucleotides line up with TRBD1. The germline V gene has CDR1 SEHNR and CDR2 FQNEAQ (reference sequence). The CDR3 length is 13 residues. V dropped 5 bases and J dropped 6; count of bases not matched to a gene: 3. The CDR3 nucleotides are TGTGCCAGCAGCGGGGACAGGGACGATACGCAGTATTTT. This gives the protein CASSGDRDDTQYF.

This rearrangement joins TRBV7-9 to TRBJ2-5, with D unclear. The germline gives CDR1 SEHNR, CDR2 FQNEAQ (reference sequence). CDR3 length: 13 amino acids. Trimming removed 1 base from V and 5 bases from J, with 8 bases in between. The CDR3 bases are TGTGCCAGCAGCTTAGAGGGTGGGGAGACCCAGTACTTC. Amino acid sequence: CASSLEGGETQYF.

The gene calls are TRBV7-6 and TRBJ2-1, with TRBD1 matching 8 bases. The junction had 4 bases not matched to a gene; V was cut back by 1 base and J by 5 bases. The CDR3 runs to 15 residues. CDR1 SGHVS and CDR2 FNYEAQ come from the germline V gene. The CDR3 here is CASSLVQGANNEQFF. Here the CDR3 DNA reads TGTGCCAGCAGCTTAGTCCAGGGGGCGAACAATGAGCAGTTCTTC.